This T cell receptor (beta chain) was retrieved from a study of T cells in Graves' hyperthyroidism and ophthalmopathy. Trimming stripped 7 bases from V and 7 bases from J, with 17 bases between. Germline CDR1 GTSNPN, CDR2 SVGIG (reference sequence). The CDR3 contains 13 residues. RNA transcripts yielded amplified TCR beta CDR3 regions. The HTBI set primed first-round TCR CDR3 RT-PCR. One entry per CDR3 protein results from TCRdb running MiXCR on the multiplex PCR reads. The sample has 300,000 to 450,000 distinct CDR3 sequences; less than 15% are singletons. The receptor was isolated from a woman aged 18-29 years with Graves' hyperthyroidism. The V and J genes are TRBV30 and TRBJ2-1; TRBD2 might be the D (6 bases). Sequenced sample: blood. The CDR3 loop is CASSTPAGNEQFF. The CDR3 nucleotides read TGTGCCTCCTCGACACCGGCGGGGAATGAGCAGTTCTTC.